This T cell receptor (beta chain) was sequenced in a study of control samples from healthy donors and cancer patients. Data came from immunoSEQ multiplex PCR; TCRdb stores just in-frame clones and leaves some out. The table has approximately 150,000 clones, around 94% seen once. With 4 bases clipped from V and 8 bases from J, the junction kept 9 bases outside the gene matches. The CDR3 length is 14 residues. Germline loops: CDR1 ENHRY, CDR2 SYGVKD. The sequence was collected from a woman between 18 and 29 years old in good health. Source material: blood. The chain uses TRBV10-3 and TRBJ1-2; 8 bases map to TRBD1. The CDR3 nucleotides read TGTGCCATCAGTGGGACAGGGAGCGGAGAGGGCTACACCTTC. Translation gives CAISGTGSGEGYTF.